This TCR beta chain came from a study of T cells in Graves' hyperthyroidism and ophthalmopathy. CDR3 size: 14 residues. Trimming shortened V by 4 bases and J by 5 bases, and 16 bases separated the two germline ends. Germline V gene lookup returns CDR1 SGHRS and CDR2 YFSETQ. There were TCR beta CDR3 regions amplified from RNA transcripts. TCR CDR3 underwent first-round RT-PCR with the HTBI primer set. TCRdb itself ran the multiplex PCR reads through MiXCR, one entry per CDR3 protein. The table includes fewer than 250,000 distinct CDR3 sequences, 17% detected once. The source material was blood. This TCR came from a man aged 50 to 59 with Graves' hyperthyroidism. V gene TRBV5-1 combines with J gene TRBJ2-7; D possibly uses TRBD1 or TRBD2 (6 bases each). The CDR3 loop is CASSLTDRTNEQYF. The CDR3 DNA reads TGCGCCAGCAGCCTTACCGACAGGACTAACGAGCAGTACTTC.